This is a list of T cell receptor beta chains from one sample in a study of identical twins. TCRdb re-called the 5' RACE reads through MiXCR, storing one row per CDR3 protein. In the table there are approximately 190,000 distinct CDR3 sequences, approximately 16% of which are singletons. This same sample was also part of a study on T cells expressing NK-cell markers.

Sequenced input: CD8+ T cells sorted from blood. The source of these receptors is a woman between 18 and 29 years old in good health. CDR3s include the opening cysteine and the closing phenylalanine or tryptophan. The order of the fields is clone size, V gene, D gene, J gene, CDR3 DNA, CDR3 protein. A D gene is named only where the DNA matches it firmly. The size field is filled for only some rows; it gives once, few, many or a size class.

size: NA; V: TRBV15; D: NA; J: TRBJ1-5; DNA: TGTGCCACCAGCAGAGACCGGTCCCCCAATCAGCCCCAGCATTTT; CDR3: CATSRDRSPNQPQHF
size: many; V: TRBV12-3/TRBV12-4; D: TRBD2; J: TRBJ2-1; DNA: TGTGCCAGCCTAGCGGGAGGATACAATGAGCAGTTCTTC; CDR3: CASLAGGYNEQFF
size: NA; V: TRBV6-4; D: TRBD2; J: TRBJ2-2; DNA: TGTGCCAGCAGAGTAATAGCGGGAGCCGGGGAGCTGTTTTTT; CDR3: CASRVIAGAGELFF
size: NA; V: TRBV27; D: NA; J: TRBJ2-1; DNA: TGTGCCAGCAGTTCCTCAAAGAGTGGGAATGAGCAGTTCTTC; CDR3: CASSSSKSGNEQFF
size: few; V: TRBV20-1; D: TRBD1; J: TRBJ2-7; DNA: TGCAGTGCCCAAGACAGGGGCTACGAGCAGTACTTC; CDR3: CSAQDRGYEQYF
size: NA; V: TRBV20-1; D: TRBD1; J: TRBJ1-1; DNA: TGCAGTGCCGGTCACAGGGGCGGTCGAGACACTGAAGCTTTCTTT; CDR3: CSAGHRGGRDTEAFF
size: NA; V: TRBV10-3; D: NA; J: TRBJ2-6; DNA: TGTGCCATCACCCTAGGGGGGGCCAACGTCCTGACTTTC; CDR3: CAITLGGANVLTF
size: few; V: TRBV11-1; D: TRBD2; J: TRBJ2-2; DNA: TGTGCCAGCAGCTTACTAGGGGGGCTAGCGGGAGACACCGGGGAGCTGTTTTTT; CDR3: CASSLLGGLAGDTGELFF
size: NA; V: TRBV6-5; D: NA; J: TRBJ2-3; DNA: TGTGCCAGCAGTTACTCTGGGCAGGGGGGAGATACGCAGTATTTT; CDR3: CASSYSGQGGDTQYF
size: NA; V: TRBV29-1; D: TRBD1; J: TRBJ1-3; DNA: TGCAGCGTTGAAAGACAGGGATATGGAAACACCATATATTTT; CDR3: CSVERQGYGNTIYF
size: many; V: TRBV12-3/TRBV12-4; D: TRBD1; J: TRBJ2-4; DNA: TGTGCCAGCAGCCCCCGGGACAGTAGTACAAACATTCAGTACTTC; CDR3: CASSPRDSSTNIQYF
size: few; V: TRBV19; D: TRBD1; J: TRBJ2-7; DNA: TGTGCCAGTAGTACCGGGACAGGGGCTCACGAGCAGTACTTC; CDR3: CASSTGTGAHEQYF
size: NA; V: TRBV12-3/TRBV12-4; D: NA; J: TRBJ1-2; DNA: TGTGCCAGCAGGCTTTCGATGGAGGAGTATGGCTACACCTTC; CDR3: CASRLSMEEYGYTF
size: NA; V: TRBV5-1; D: NA; J: TRBJ2-3; DNA: TGCGCCAGCAGCTTAGCAGGGGCTAGCACAGATACGCAGTATTTT; CDR3: CASSLAGASTDTQYF
size: few; V: TRBV12-3/TRBV12-4; D: NA; J: TRBJ2-1; DNA: TGTGCCAGCAGTTCGGGTAGGCCTAGCGCGTATCCTCTTGCCTACAATGAGCAGTTCTTC; CDR3: CASSSGRPSAYPLAYNEQFF
size: few; V: TRBV7-6; D: NA; J: TRBJ2-3; DNA: TGTGCCAGCAGCTTATTGGTCGGGTCCACAGATACGCAGTATTTT; CDR3: CASSLLVGSTDTQYF
size: few; V: TRBV29-1; D: TRBD2; J: TRBJ2-1; DNA: TGCAGCGTTGAAGGGCTAGCGGGAGGATTTGTCTCCTACAATGAGCAGTTCTTC; CDR3: CSVEGLAGGFVSYNEQFF
size: NA; V: TRBV27; D: TRBD2; J: TRBJ2-1; DNA: TGTGCCAGCACCCATGGTCCGAGCGGGAGTCAGTTCTTC; CDR3: CASTHGPSGSQFF
size: few; V: TRBV27; D: NA; J: TRBJ1-2; DNA: TGTGCCAGCAGTTTATCGGGTAGTTATGGCTACACCTTC; CDR3: CASSLSGSYGYTF
size: many; V: TRBV3-1; D: NA; J: TRBJ2-1; DNA: TGTGCCAGCAGCCTAAAGGGGGGGCTACACAATGAGCAGTTCTTC; CDR3: CASSLKGGLHNEQFF
size: NA; V: TRBV9; D: TRBD2; J: TRBJ2-1; DNA: TGTGCCAGCAGCGGAGCTAGCGGGGAGAAACACAATGAGCAGTTCTTC; CDR3: CASSGASGEKHNEQFF
size: NA; V: TRBV11-3; D: NA; J: TRBJ2-7; DNA: TGTGCCAGCAGCGCCCCGGCCAATGAGCAGTACTTC; CDR3: CASSAPANEQYF
size: NA; V: TRBV20-1; D: NA; J: TRBJ2-5; DNA: TGCAGTGCTAGGGGGGGGGACAGTCGAGAGACCCAGTACTTC; CDR3: CSARGGDSRETQYF
size: NA; V: TRBV29-1; D: TRBD2; J: TRBJ2-5; DNA: TGCAGCGTTGAAGATCTTCCGGGGCCGGGGGGAGAGACCCAGTACTTC; CDR3: CSVEDLPGPGGETQYF
size: few; V: TRBV14; D: NA; J: TRBJ2-3; DNA: TGTGCCAGCAGGAGGACGGGGTTGGATACGCAGTATTTT; CDR3: CASRRTGLDTQYF
size: few; V: TRBV7-9; D: TRBD1; J: TRBJ2-7; DNA: TGTGCCAGCAGCTTAGGAACAGGGGAAACAACCTACGAGCAGTACTTC; CDR3: CASSLGTGETTYEQYF
size: few; V: TRBV5-1; D: TRBD2; J: TRBJ2-1; DNA: TGCGCCAGCAGCCTTAATTGGCGGCTAGCGGACTCGGGTGAGCAGTTCTTC; CDR3: CASSLNWRLADSGEQFF
size: NA; V: TRBV12-3/TRBV12-4; D: TRBD2; J: TRBJ2-3; DNA: TGTGCCAGCAGTTTTCCTAGCGGGAGGCACACAGATACGCAGTATTTT; CDR3: CASSFPSGRHTDTQYF
size: NA; V: TRBV5-6; D: NA; J: TRBJ2-1; DNA: TGTGCCAGCAGCTTGGCGACCGGATTTTCCTACAATGAGCAGTTCTTC; CDR3: CASSLATGFSYNEQFF
size: NA; V: TRBV7-9; D: NA; J: TRBJ1-5; DNA: TGTGCCAGCAGCTTAGCGGACAATAGCAATCAGCCCCAGCATTTT; CDR3: CASSLADNSNQPQHF